The 5 T cell receptor beta chains given below trace back to one sample, sequenced in a study of T-cell memory formation after mild COVID-19. TCRdb passed the 5' RACE reads through MiXCR, listing each CDR3 protein once. Among roughly 340,000 distinct CDR3 sequences listed, roughly 15% were seen once. Sequenced material: PBMCs or a T cell subset sorted from them (not recorded which). The receptors here all came from a man aged 18 to 30 who had mild COVID-19 (a few samples of this study predate the infection). Cell type and time point are not known.

V and J are TRBV5-1 and TRBJ1-6; no clear D gene. From germline, CDR1 is SGHRS and CDR2 YFSETQ. The CDR3 is 17 residues long. The V gene lost 0 bases and the J gene lost 0 bases, with 10 bases spanning the gap. Here the CDR3 DNA reads TGCGCCAGCAGCTTGGTCCCAGTGAGCTCCTATAATTCACCCCTCCACTTT. Residues: CASSLVPVSSYNSPLHF. The variable domain in full, completed from reference TRBV5-1 and TRBJ1-6, reads KAGVTQTPRYLIKTRGQQVTLSCSPISGHRSVSWYQQTPGQGLQFLFEYFSETQRNKGNFPGRFSGRQFSNSRSEMNVSTLELGDSALYLCASSLVPVSSYNSPLHFGNGTRLTVT.

In this sample, this clonotype turned up a few times. J is TRBJ2-1 and V is TRBV4-3; 7 nucleotides agree with TRBD2. V lost 4 bases to trimming and J lost 0 bases; unmatched junction nucleotides: 9. Germline V gene lookup returns CDR1 LGHNA and CDR2 YSLEER. The CDR3 sequence is 17 residues long. CDR3 in DNA: TGCGCCAGCAGCCCCGACGTGGGGGGGTTCTCCTACAATGAGCAGTTCTTC. Residues: CASSPDVGGFSYNEQFF.

The rearrangement links TRBV7-3 to TRBJ2-3, with 11 positions matching TRBD1. The CDR3 totals 15 residues. Trimming removed 4 bases from V and 3 bases from J; junction bases left unmatched: 3. Germline V lookup: CDR1 SGHTA, CDR2 FQGTGA. CDR3 sequence: CASSWTGGETDTQYF. CDR3 DNA sequence: TGTGCCAGCAGCTGGACAGGGGGCGAAACAGATACGCAGTATTTT.

This clonotype has just a few counts. The V and J genes are TRBV3-1 and TRBJ2-4; 13 positions match TRBD2. J lost 6 bases, V lost 0 bases, and 5 bases had no gene match. The CDR3 covers 17 residues. From germline, CDR1 is LGHDT and CDR2 YNNKEL (reference sequence). DNA of the CDR3: TGTGCCAGCAGCCAAGATTTAACTAGCGGGGGGGCAAACATTCAGTACTTC. Translation: CASSQDLTSGGANIQYF.

The V and J genes are TRBV6-2 or TRBV6-3 and TRBJ1-2, with no clear D. Germline V gives CDR1 MNHEY, CDR2 SVGEGT. The CDR3 contains 11 residues. The V end lost 6 bases, the J end lost 8 bases, and 10 bases lay between the germline ends. The CDR3 DNA is TGTGCCAGCAGCGGCCTCTTGGGCTACACCTTC. Amino acid sequence: CASSGLLGYTF.